The 21 T cell receptor beta chains below were found in one sample sequenced in a study of blood T cells in healthy people across ages. Through a sample-barcoded 5' primer and a J-beta primer mix, a second PCR was run for about 6 to 12 cycles. TCRdb called the 5' RACE reads again in MiXCR, with one record for every CDR3 protein. The sample yields over a million distinct CDR3 sequences, 45% seen once. Sequencing was performed on blood. The receptor source for this set is a woman aged 55-69 years in good health.

The chain recombines TRBV5-1 with TRBJ2-6, with 8 bases lining up with TRBD1. In germline, CDR1 is SGHRS, CDR2 YFSETQ. V trimming: 1 base; J trimming: 0 bases; junction bases outside the gene matches: 9. The CDR3 has 19 residues. The CDR3 reads CASSLTLGQGSSGANVLTF. The CDR3 bases are TGCGCCAGCAGCTTGACCCTAGGACAGGGTAGCTCTGGGGCCAACGTCCTGACTTTC.

The chain couples TRBV12-3 or TRBV12-4 to TRBJ2-5; 7 bases are shared with TRBD2. The CDR3 is 14 residues long. Losses at the gene ends were 7 bases for V and 11 bases for J; bases not matched to a gene: 16. The CDR3 region has the DNA TGTGCCAGCAAGGGAGGGAATAGGATAGATAAGCAGTACTTC. Residues: CASKGGNRIDKQYF.

This clonotype was counted a few times. This chain uses TRBV7-9 with TRBJ2-1; weak D call: TRBD2 (5 bases). Germline V lookup: CDR1 SEHNR, CDR2 FQNEAQ (reference sequence). V was clipped by 1 base and J by 3 bases, with 16 bases between them. The CDR3 runs 17 residues. CDR3 region: CASSLGRSGDFYNEQFF. Here the CDR3 DNA reads TGTGCCAGCAGCTTAGGAAGAAGCGGAGACTTCTACAATGAGCAGTTCTTC.

V is TRBV4-1 and J is TRBJ2-5; 9 nucleotides match TRBD1. V shed 4 bases and J 5 bases; nucleotides not matched to a gene: 11. Germline V gene data show CDR1 as MGHRA and CDR2 as YSYEKL. CDR3 length: 16 residues. In DNA, the CDR3 is TGCGCCAGCAGCCGCCTTCCGGGACAGGGCCCCGAGACCCAGTACTTC. It is translated as CASSRLPGQGPETQYF.

This chain connects TRBV4-1 to TRBJ2-7, with 12 bases fitting TRBD2. The CDR3 has 19 residues. Per germline, CDR1 MGHRA and CDR2 YSYEKL. J lost 5 bases, V lost 0 bases, and 14 bases had no gene match. CDR3 coding DNA: TGCGCCAGCAGCCAAGATAAGCTAGCGGGAGGGCCCCTGGGTGACGAGCAGTACTTC. Protein sequence: CASSQDKLAGGPLGDEQYF.

There are a few counts of this clonotype. The chain has TRBV3-1 and TRBJ2-6; TRBD1 matches at 8 bases. Germline V gives CDR1 LGHDT, CDR2 YNNKEL (reference sequence). The CDR3 totals 19 residues. Unmatched junction bases numbered 10, after V lost 0 bases and J lost 3 bases. CDR3 region: CASSQDYPGGGYGANVLTF. In DNA form, the CDR3 reads TGTGCCAGCAGCCAAGATTATCCAGGGGGCGGGTATGGGGCCAACGTCCTGACTTTC.

Notes on this clonotype: It may be a read error: a sequence one base away is much more abundant. The gene calls are TRBV13 and TRBJ2-7, with D possibly matching TRBD1 (5 bases). CDR1 PRHDT and CDR2 FYEKMQ come from the germline V gene (reference sequence). The CDR3 sequence is 14 residues long. The CDR3 region has the DNA TGTGCCGGCAGCCAAGACAGTGCAAACTACGAGCAGTACTTC. This sequence encodes CAGSQDSANYEQYF.

This clonotype showed up just a few times. This chain uses TRBV28 with TRBJ2-5, with 10 bases aligning to TRBD1. V lost 6 bases to trimming and J lost 11 bases; unmatched junction nucleotides: 12. In germline, CDR1 is MDHEN, CDR2 SYDVKM. The CDR3 runs 14 residues. CDR3 amino acids: CASRPDRGRGEQYF. Here the CDR3 DNA reads TGTGCCAGCAGACCCGACAGGGGGCGAGGGGAGCAGTACTTC.

This clonotype was seen at least ten times. The V gene is TRBV20-1, the J gene TRBJ2-4; D gene uncertain. Germline loops: CDR1 DFQATT, CDR2 SNEGSKA (reference sequence). V was cut by 5 bases and J by 0 bases, with 8 bases left in between. The CDR3 contains 13 residues. In DNA form, the CDR3 reads TGCAGTGCTTGGGCCCTAGCCAAAAACATTCAGTACTTC. This gives the protein CSAWALAKNIQYF.

The V gene is TRBV27, the J gene TRBJ1-6; unclear D gene. Trimming removed 0 bases at V and 7 bases at J, with 13 bases between. The CDR3 totals 16 residues. Germline lookup yields CDR1 MNHEY and CDR2 SMNVEV (reference sequence). The CDR3 region has the DNA TGTGCCAGCAGTTTATCATTCAGGACTTTCAATTCACCCCTCCACTTT. This codes for CASSLSFRTFNSPLHF.

The chain couples TRBV20-1 to TRBJ2-1, with D perhaps matching TRBD2 (5 bases). The germline V gene encodes CDR1 DFQATT and CDR2 SNEGSKA (reference sequence). V was shortened by 1 base and J by 5 bases, with 12 bases between the two germline ends. CDR3 length equals 14 residues. The CDR3: CSARVAGGHNEQFF. CDR3 in DNA: TGCAGTGCTAGAGTTGCCGGAGGCCACAATGAGCAGTTCTTC.

Comments on this clonotype: The germline gene is not matched at one end of the junction; a read error may be the cause. In DNA form, the CDR3 reads TGTGCCTCCAGCAGAGAAGGGGGCAGGGAATCGGACATTCAGTACTTC. Protein product: CASSREGGRESDIQYF. V and J are TRBV15 and TRBJ2-7, with 7 bases that match TRBD1. The end of the DNA is better explained by TRBJ2-4, so the J call may be wrong. The CDR3 has 16 residues. Looked up from germline, CDR1 is LNHNV and CDR2 is YYDKDF (reference sequence).

This clonotype came up many times. This sequence joins TRBV12-3 or TRBV12-4 and TRBJ2-5, with TRBD2 matching over 7 bases. The V segment lost 4 bases and the J segment 4 bases; nucleotides outside the gene matches: 6. The CDR3 extends over 14 amino acids. This CDR3 is CASSSPPGGETQYF. CDR3 sequence (DNA): TGTGCCAGCAGTTCACCTCCGGGGGGAGAGACCCAGTACTTC.

The V gene is TRBV27, the J gene TRBJ2-7, with D tentatively TRBD2 (6 bases). The CDR3 sequence is 14 residues long. CDR1 is MNHEY, CDR2 SMNVEV, per germline (reference sequence). The V end lost 5 bases, the J end lost 0 bases, and 11 bases lay between the germline ends. The CDR3 DNA follows: TGTGCCAGCAGTGACGGGAGTGGCTCCTACGAGCAGTACTTC. Encoded protein: CASSDGSGSYEQYF.

This clonotype was found once. This chain joins TRBV20-1 and TRBJ2-6, with TRBD2 matching over 8 bases. Per the germline V gene, CDR1 is DFQATT and CDR2 is SNEGSKA (reference sequence). CDR3 size: 15 residues. V lost 3 bases to trimming and J lost 4 bases; unmatched junction nucleotides: 5. Here the CDR3 reads CSASRGGAGANVLTF. The DNA for the CDR3 is TGCAGTGCTAGTCGGGGGGGCGCCGGGGCCAACGTCCTGACTTTC.

This clonotype was observed a handful of times. The chain recombines TRBV7-3 with TRBJ2-1; D is possibly TRBD1 (6 bases). Per the germline V gene, CDR1 is SGHTA and CDR2 is FQGTGA. V lost 5 bases and J 3 bases, leaving 14 bases between the germline ends. The CDR3 totals 15 residues. The CDR3 nucleotides read TGTGCCAGCAGCCTACAGGGTTGGGACTACAATGAGCAGTTCTTC. Its translation is CASSLQGWDYNEQFF.

The chain couples TRBV7-2 to TRBJ2-3; D assignment may be TRBD1 or TRBD2 (5 bases each). The V end lost 5 bases, the J end lost 4 bases, and 16 bases lay between the germline ends. CDR1 SGHTA and CDR2 FQGNSA come from the germline V gene. The CDR3 is 15 residues long. CDR3 sequence: CASSLGAAGADTQYF. The DNA of the CDR3 is TGTGCCAGCAGCCTCGGGGCCGCCGGGGCAGATACGCAGTATTTT.

J is TRBJ2-1 and V is TRBV5-1; 7 bases align to TRBD1. The CDR3 is made up of 14 amino acids. From germline, CDR1 is SGHRS and CDR2 YFSETQ. After removal of 4 bases from V and 4 bases from J, the junction contained 5 bases not matched to a gene. The CDR3, as DNA: TGCGCCAGCAGCCCGGACAGGCGTTACAATGAGCAGTTCTTC. This sequence encodes CASSPDRRYNEQFF.

This clonotype was observed a handful of times. This rearrangement joins TRBV11-2 to TRBJ2-3, with TRBD2 identical over 7 bases. This CDR3 is built from 14 residues. Germline V gives CDR1 SGHAT, CDR2 FQNNGV. V lost 3 bases, J lost 4 bases, and 4 bases stayed unmatched. The CDR3 region has the DNA TGTGCCAGCAGCTTCGACACTAGCGCAGATACGCAGTATTTT. It is translated as CASSFDTSADTQYF. Combining the CDR3 with reference TRBV11-2 and TRBJ2-3 gives the whole variable domain EAGVAQSPRYKIIEKRQSVAFWCNPISGHATLYWYQQILGQGPKLLIQFQNNGVVDDSQLPKDRFSAERLKGVDSTLKIQPAKLEDSAVYLCASSFDTSADTQYFGPGTRLTVL.

The gene calls are TRBV5-1 and TRBJ2-4; no reliable D call. TRBJ2-7 matches the DNA end more closely, so the J call is doubtful. The CDR3 spans 15 residues. Germline CDR1 SGHRS, CDR2 YFSETQ. Here the CDR3 reads CASSLGPPKAHEQYF. CDR3 nucleotides: TGCGCCAGCAGCTTGGGGCCCCCGAAGGCCCACGAGCAGTACTTC.

The rearrangement links TRBV29-1 to TRBJ2-5, with D possibly matching TRBD2 (5 bases). The CDR3 consists of 13 residues. Germline CDR1 SQVTM, CDR2 ANQGSEA. Trimming cost V 6 bases and J 3 bases, with 14 bases left between them. DNA of the CDR3: TGCAGCGTAGTCCGGGGTGTCGAAGAGACCCAGTACTTC. Its translation: CSVVRGVEETQYF.